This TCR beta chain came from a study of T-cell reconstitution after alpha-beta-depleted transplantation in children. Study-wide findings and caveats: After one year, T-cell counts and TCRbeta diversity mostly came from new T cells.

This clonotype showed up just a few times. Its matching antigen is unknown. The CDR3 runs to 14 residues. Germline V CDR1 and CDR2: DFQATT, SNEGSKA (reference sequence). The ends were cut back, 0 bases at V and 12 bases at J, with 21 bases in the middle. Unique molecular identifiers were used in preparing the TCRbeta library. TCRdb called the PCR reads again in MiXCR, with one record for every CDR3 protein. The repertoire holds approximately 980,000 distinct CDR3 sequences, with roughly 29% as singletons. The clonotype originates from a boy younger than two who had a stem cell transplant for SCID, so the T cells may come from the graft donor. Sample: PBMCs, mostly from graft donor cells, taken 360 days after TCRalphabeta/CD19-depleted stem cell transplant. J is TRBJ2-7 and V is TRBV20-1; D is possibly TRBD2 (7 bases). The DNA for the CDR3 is TGCAGTGCTAGAGATTGGGGGAGGGGGGGAGAGGCGTACTTC. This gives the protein CSARDWGRGGEAYF.